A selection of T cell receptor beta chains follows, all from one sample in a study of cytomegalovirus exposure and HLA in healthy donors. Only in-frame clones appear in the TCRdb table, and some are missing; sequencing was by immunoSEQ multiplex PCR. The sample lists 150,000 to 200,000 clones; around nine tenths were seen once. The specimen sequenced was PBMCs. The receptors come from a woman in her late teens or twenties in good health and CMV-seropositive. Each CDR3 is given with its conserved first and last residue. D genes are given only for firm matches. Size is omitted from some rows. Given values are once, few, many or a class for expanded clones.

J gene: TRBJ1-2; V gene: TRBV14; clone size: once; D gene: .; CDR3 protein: CASSQDLTGYGYTF; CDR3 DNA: TGTGCCAGCAGCCAAGATTTGACAGGCTATGGCTACACCTTC
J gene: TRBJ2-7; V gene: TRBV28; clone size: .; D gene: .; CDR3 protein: CASSSQGASGYEQYF; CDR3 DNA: TGTGCCAGCAGTTCCCAGGGTGCGTCAGGGTACGAGCAGTACTTC
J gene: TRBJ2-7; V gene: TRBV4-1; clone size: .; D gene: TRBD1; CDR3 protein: CASSQRGGDTGADYEQYF; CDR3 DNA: TGCGCCAGCAGCCAAAGAGGGGGCGACACAGGGGCCGACTACGAGCAGTACTTC
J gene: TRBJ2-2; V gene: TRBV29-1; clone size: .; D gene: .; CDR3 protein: CSVRGHSNTGELFF; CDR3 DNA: TGCAGCGTCCGGGGACATTCGAACACCGGGGAGCTGTTTTTT
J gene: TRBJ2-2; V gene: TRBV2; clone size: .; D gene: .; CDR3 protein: CASSETRGTGELFF; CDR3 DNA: TGTGCCAGCAGTGAAACTCGGGGGACCGGGGAGCTGTTTTTT
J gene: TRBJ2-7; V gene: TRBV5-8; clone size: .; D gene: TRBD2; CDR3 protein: CASSAGLAGAGEQYF; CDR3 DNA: TGTGCCAGCAGCGCCGGACTAGCGGGAGCTGGGGAGCAGTACTTC
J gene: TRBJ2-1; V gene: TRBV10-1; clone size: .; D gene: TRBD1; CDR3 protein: CASSRDRGRNEQFF; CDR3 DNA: TGCGCCAGCAGTAGGGACAGGGGGCGAAATGAGCAGTTCTTC
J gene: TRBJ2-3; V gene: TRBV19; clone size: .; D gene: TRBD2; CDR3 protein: CASTPTSGSFDTQYF; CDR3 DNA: TGTGCCAGTACCCCGACTAGCGGGAGTTTCGATACGCAGTATTTT
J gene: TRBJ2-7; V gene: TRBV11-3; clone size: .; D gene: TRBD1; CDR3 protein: CASSTPGQGFRSYEQYF; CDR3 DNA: TGTGCCAGCAGCACACCGGGACAGGGGTTTCGCTCCTACGAGCAGTACTTC
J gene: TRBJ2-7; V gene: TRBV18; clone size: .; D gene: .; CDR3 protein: CASSLDQRDEQYF; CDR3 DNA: TGTGCCAGCTCCCTGGACCAGAGGGACGAGCAGTACTTC
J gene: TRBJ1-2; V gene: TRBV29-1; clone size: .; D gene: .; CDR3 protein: CSASRAQGTYGYTF; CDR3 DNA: TGCAGCGCGTCCCGTGCCCAGGGAACCTATGGCTACACCTTC
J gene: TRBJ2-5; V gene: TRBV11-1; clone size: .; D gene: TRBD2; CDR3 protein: CASSLGLAGVDQYF; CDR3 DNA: TGTGCCAGCAGCTTGGGACTAGCGGGAGTGGACCAGTACTTC
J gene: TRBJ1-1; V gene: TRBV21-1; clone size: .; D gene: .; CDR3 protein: CASSPQTGRMYAAFF; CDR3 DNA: TGTGCCAGCAGCCCCCAGACGGGGAGGATGTATGCAGCTTTCTTT
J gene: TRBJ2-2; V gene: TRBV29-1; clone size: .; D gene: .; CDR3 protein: CSVGTTGELFF; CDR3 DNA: TGCAGCGTTGGCACAACCGGGGAGCTGTTTTTT
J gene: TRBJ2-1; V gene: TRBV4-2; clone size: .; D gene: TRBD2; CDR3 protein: CASSQDWAGGYNEQFF; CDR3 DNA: TGTGCCAGCAGCCAAGATTGGGCGGGAGGTTACAATGAGCAGTTCTTC
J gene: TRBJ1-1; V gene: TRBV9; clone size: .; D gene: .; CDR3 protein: CASSVAENTEAFF; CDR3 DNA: TGTGCCAGCAGCGTAGCAGAGAACACTGAAGCTTTCTTT
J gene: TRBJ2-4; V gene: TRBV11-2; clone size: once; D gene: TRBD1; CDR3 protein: CASSWGGQGNIQYF; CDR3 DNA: TGTGCCAGCAGCTGGGGGGGACAGGGAAACATTCAGTACTTC
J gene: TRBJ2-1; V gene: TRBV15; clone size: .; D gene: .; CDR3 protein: CATSRELAAYNEQFF; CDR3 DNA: TGTGCCACCAGCAGGGAACTAGCAGCATACAATGAGCAGTTCTTC
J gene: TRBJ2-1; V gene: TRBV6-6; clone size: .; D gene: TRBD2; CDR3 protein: CASSYATSGSGNEQFF; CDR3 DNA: TGTGCCAGCAGTTACGCTACTAGCGGGAGTGGAAATGAGCAGTTCTTC
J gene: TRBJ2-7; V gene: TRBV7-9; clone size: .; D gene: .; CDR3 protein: CASSDKGVSYEQYF; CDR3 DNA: TGTGCCAGCAGCGACAAAGGGGTCTCCTACGAGCAGTACTTC
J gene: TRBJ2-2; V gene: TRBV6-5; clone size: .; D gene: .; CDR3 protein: CASSPRQNTGELFF; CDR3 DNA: TGTGCCAGCAGTCCCCGACAGAACACCGGGGAGCTGTTTTTT
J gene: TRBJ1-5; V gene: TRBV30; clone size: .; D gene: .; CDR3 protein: CAYNKSPGNAQPQHF; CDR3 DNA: TGTGCCTATAACAAAAGTCCAGGGAATGCACAGCCCCAGCATTTT
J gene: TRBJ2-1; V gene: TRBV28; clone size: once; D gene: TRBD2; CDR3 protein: CASSRYGRPGDEQFF; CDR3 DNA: TGTGCCAGCAGTCGGTACGGGAGGCCCGGGGATGAGCAGTTCTTC
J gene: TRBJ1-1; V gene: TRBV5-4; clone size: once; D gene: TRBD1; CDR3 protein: CASSSARQGNTEAFF; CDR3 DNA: TGTGCCAGCAGCTCGGCCCGACAGGGGAACACTGAAGCTTTCTTT
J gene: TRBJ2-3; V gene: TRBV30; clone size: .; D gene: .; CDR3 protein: CAWSPSTDTQYF; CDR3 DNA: TGTGCCTGGAGTCCAAGCACAGATACGCAGTATTTT
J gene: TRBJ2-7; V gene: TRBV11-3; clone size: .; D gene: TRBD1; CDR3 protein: CASSADRDSYEQYF; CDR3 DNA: TGTGCCAGCAGCGCGGACAGGGACTCCTACGAGCAGTACTTC
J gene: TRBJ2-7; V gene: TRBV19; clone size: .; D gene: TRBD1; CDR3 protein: CASSIYSGTGYEQYF; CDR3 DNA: TGTGCCAGTAGTATATATTCCGGGACAGGGTACGAGCAGTACTTC
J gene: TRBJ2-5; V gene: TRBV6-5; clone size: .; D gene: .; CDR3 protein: CASSYREWETQYF; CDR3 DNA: TGTGCCAGCAGTTATAGGGAGTGGGAGACCCAGTACTTC
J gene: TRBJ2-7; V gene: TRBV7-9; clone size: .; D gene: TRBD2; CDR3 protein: CASTTRRTSDEQYF; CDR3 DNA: TGTGCCAGCACCACGCGAAGGACTAGCGACGAGCAGTACTTC
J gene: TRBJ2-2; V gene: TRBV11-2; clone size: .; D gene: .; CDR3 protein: CASSPLVPTGELFF; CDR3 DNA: TGTGCCAGCAGCCCCCTAGTTCCTACCGGGGAGCTGTTTTTT
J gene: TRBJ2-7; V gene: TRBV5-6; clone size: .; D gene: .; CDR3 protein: CASSFVGGNQQYF; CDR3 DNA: TGTGCCAGCAGCTTTGTGGGCGGGAATCAGCAGTACTTC
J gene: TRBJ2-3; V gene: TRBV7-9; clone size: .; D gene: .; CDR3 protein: CASSAHSGSTDTQYF; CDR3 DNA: TGTGCCAGCAGCGCCCACAGCGGGAGCACAGATACGCAGTATTTT
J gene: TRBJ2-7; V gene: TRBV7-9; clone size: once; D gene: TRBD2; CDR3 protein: CASSRLAGGLYEQYF; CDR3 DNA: TGTGCCAGCAGCAGACTAGCGGGAGGGCTCTACGAGCAGTACTTC
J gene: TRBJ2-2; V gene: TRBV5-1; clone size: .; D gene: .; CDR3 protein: CASSVNPTGTITGELFF; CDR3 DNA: TGCGCCAGCAGCGTAAACCCCACCGGGACAATCACCGGGGAGCTGTTTTTT
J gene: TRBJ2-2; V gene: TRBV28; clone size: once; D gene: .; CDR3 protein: CASSLTLTGELFF; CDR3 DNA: TGTGCCAGCAGTTTGACTTTAACCGGGGAGCTGTTTTTT
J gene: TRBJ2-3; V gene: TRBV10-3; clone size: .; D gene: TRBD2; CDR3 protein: CAINSPRGGDTQYF; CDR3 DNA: TGTGCCATCAACTCTCCTCGGGGGGGAGATACGCAGTATTTT
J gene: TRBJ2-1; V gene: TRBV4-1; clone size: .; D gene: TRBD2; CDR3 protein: CASSSGGADNEQFF; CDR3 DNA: TGCGCCAGCAGCTCGGGGGGGGCCGACAATGAGCAGTTCTTC
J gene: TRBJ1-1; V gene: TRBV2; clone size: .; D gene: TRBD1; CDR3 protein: CASRRDSNTEAFF; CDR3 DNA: TGTGCCAGCAGGAGGGACAGCAACACTGAAGCTTTCTTT
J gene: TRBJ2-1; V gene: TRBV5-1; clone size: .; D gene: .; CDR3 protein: CASSLEGNRGEQFF; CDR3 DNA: TGCGCCAGCAGCTTGGAGGGTAATAGGGGTGAGCAGTTCTTC
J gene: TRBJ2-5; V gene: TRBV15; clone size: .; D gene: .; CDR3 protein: CATSWLAAETQYF; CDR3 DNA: TGTGCCACCAGCTGGCTAGCCGCGGAGACCCAGTACTTC
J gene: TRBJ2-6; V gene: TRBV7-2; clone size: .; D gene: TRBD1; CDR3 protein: CASSTRQGTGANVLTF; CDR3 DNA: TGTGCCAGCAGCACCCGACAGGGAACCGGGGCCAACGTCCTGACTTTC
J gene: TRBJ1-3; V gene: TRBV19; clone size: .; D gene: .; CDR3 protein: CATIDRTRSGNTIYF; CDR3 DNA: TGTGCCACCATAGACAGGACTCGATCTGGAAACACCATATATTTT
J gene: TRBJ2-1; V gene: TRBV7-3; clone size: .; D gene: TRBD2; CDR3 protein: CASRSWLAGILSSYNEQFF; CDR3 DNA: TGTGCCAGCAGGAGCTGGCTAGCGGGGATATTGAGCTCCTACAATGAGCAGTTCTTC
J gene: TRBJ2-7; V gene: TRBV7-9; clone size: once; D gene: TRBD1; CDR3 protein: CASSRRAADRAIRGEQYF; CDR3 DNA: TGTGCCAGCAGCCGCCGGGCGGCTGACAGGGCGATTAGGGGGGAGCAGTACTTC
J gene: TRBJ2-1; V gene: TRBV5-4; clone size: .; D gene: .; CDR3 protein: CASSFSTGAYNEQFF; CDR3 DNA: TGTGCCAGCAGCTTTTCCACGGGGGCCTACAATGAGCAGTTCTTC
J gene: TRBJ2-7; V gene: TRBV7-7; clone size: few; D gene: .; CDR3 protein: CASSCDEQYF; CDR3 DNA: TGTGCTAGCAGCTGCGACGAGCAGTACTTC
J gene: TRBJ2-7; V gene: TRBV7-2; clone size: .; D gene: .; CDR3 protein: CASSLATGSYEQYF; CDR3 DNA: TGTGCCAGCAGCTTAGCTACAGGGTCCTACGAGCAGTACTTC
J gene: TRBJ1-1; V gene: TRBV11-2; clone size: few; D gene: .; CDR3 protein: CASSLWREVNTEAFF; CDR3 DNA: TGTGCCAGCAGCTTATGGAGGGAAGTGAACACTGAAGCTTTCTTT
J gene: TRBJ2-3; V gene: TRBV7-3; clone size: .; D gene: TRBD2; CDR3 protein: CASSERGSNTQYF; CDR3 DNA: TGTGCCAGCAGCGAGCGGGGTTCGAATACGCAGTATTTT
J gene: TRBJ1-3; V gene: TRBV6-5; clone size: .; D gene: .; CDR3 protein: CASSQGNTIYF; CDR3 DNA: TGTGCCAGCAGTCAGGGAAACACCATATATTTT
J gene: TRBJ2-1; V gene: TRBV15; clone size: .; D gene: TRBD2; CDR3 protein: CATSRGTVLAGGPGEQFF; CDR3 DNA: TGTGCCACCAGCAGAGGAACCGTTTTAGCGGGAGGGCCAGGTGAGCAGTTCTTC
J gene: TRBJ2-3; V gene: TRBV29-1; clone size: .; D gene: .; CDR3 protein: CSAPRPSTDTQYF; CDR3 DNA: TGCAGCGCTCCTAGACCGAGCACAGATACGCAGTATTTT
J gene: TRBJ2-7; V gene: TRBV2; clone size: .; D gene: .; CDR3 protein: CASRWGQQYEQYF; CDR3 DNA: TGTGCCAGCAGGTGGGGACAACAATACGAGCAGTACTTC